This TCR beta chain was recovered during a study of blood T cell repertoires in COVID-19. Study in general: There were acute and convalescent COVID-19 samples, and they came from the United States, Italy and Spain.

Trimming at V came to 0 bases and at J to 9 bases, leaving 7 bases not matched to a gene. CDR1 is SGHRS and CDR2 is YFSETQ in the germline V gene. The CDR3 sequence is 15 residues long. Source study methods: The authors estimated nucleated cell counts from reference gene primer amplification. The method was immunoSEQ multiplex PCR; TCRdb's version includes in-frame clones alone and lacks a portion of them. From that table come the V and J calls and clone size; the DNA was used to work out D and trimming. The sample has around 200,000 clones, approximately 84% seen once. Material for sequencing was peripheral blood. This sequence joins TRBV5-1 and TRBJ2-1; 9 nucleotides agree with TRBD2. This clonotype was sampled from a man aged 50 to 60 with active or convalescent COVID-19. CDR3 amino acids: CASSLESSGVTEQFF. DNA of the CDR3: TGCGCCAGCAGCTTGGAATCTAGCGGGGTAACTGAGCAGTTCTTC. The complete variable domain, with remaining parts taken from reference TRBV5-1 and TRBJ2-1, reads KAGVTQTPRYLIKTRGQQVTLSCSPISGHRSVSWYQQTPGQGLQFLFEYFSETQRNKGNFPGRFSGRQFSNSRSEMNVSTLELGDSALYLCASSLESSGVTEQFFGPGTRLTVL.